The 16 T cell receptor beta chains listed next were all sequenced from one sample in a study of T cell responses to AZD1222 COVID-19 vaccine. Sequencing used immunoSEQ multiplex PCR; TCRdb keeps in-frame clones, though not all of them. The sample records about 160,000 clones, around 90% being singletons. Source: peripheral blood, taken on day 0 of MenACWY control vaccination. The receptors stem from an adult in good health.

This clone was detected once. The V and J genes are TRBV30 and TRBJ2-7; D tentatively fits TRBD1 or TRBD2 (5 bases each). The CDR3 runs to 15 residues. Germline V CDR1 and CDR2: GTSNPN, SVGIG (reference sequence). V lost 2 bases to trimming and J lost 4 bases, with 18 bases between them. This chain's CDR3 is CAWSRNGWGPYEQYF. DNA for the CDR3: TGTGCCTGGAGTCGGAACGGATGGGGACCATACGAGCAGTACTTC.

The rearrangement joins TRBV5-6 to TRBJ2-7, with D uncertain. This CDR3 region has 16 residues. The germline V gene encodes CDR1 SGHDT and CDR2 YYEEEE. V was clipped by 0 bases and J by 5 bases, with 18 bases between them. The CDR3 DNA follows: TGTGCCAGCAGCTTGGGGGATCTTCCTCCCTGGGACGAGCAGTACTTC. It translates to CASSLGDLPPWDEQYF.

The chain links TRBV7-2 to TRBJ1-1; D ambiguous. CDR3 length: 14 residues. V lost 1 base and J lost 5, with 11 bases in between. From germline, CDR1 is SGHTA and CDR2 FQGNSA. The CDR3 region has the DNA TGTGCCAGCAGCTTAGGTCCGACGAGGACTGAAGCTTTCTTT. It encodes CASSLGPTRTEAFF.

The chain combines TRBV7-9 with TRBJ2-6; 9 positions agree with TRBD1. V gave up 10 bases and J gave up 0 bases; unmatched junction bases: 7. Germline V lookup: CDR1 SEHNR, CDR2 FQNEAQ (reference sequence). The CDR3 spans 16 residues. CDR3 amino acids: CATRRTGDSGANVLTF. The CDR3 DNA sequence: TGTGCCACCCGGCGGACAGGGGACTCTGGGGCCAACGTCCTGACTTTC.

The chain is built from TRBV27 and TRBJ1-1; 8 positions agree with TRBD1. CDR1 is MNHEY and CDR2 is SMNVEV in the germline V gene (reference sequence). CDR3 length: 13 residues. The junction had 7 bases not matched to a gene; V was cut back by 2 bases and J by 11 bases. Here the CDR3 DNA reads TGTGCCAGCAGTTTAGGGACAGGTCGAGGGGCTTTCTTT. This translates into CASSLGTGRGAFF.

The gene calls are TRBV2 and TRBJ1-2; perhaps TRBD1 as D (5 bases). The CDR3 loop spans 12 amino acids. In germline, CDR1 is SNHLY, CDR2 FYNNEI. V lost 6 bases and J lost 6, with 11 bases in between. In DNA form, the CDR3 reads TGTGCCAGCAGCGGGGGACCTAATGGCTACACCTTC. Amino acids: CASSGGPNGYTF.

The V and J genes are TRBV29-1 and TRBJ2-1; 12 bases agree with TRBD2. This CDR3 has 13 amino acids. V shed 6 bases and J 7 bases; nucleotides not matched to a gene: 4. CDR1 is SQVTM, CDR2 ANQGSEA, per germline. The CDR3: CSVPGLAGNEQFF. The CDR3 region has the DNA TGCAGCGTCCCCGGACTAGCGGGGAATGAGCAGTTCTTC.

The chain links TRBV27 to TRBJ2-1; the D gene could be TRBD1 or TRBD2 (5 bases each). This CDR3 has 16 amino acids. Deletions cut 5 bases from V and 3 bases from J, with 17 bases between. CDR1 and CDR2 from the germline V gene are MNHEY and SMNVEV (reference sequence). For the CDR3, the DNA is TGTGCCAGCAGTCCCCGGCCCGCGAGGGGCTACAATGAGCAGTTCTTC. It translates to CASSPRPARGYNEQFF.

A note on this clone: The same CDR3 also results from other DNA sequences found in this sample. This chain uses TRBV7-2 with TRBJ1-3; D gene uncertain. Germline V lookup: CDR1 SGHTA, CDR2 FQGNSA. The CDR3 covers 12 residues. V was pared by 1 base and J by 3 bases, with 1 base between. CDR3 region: CASSLGGNTIYF. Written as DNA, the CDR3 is TGTGCCAGCAGCTTAGGTGGAAACACCATATATTTT.

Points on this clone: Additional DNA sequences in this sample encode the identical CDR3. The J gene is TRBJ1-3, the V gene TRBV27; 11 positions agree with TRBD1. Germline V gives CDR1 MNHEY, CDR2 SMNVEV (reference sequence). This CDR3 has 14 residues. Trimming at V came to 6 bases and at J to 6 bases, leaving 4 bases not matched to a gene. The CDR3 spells CASSPGQGVNTIYF. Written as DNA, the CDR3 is TGTGCCAGCAGCCCGGGACAGGGGGTAAACACCATATATTTT.

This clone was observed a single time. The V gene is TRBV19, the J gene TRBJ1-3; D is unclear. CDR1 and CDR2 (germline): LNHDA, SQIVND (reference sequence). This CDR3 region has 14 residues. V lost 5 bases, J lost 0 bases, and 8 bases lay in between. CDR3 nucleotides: TGTGCCAGTAGTCCTAGAACCTCTGGAAACACCATATATTTT. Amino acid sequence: CASSPRTSGNTIYF.

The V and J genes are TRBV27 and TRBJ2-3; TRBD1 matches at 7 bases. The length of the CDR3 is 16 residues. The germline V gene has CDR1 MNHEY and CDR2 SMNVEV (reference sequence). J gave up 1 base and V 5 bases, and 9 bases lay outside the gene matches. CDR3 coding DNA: TGTGCCAGCAGTCCCATTACAGGGGTTGGCACAGATACGCAGTATTTT. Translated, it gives CASSPITGVGTDTQYF.

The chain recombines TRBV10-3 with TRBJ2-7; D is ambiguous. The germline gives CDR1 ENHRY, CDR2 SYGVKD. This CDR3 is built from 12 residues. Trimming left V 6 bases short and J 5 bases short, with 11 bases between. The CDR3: CAIRGVSDEQYF. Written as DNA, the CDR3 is TGTGCCATCAGGGGTGTTTCAGACGAGCAGTACTTC.

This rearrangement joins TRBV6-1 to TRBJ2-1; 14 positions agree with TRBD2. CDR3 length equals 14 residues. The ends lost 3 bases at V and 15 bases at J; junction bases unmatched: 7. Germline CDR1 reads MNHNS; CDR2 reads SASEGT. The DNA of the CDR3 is TGTGCCAGCAGTGAGAAGGGACTAGCGGGAGTTCGGTTCTTC. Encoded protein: CASSEKGLAGVRFF.

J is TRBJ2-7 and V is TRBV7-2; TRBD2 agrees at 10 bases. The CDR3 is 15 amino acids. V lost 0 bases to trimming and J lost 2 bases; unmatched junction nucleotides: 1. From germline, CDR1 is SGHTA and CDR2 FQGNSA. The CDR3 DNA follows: TGTGCCAGCAGCTTAGCAACTAGCGGGGCCTACGAGCAGTACTTC. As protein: CASSLATSGAYEQYF.

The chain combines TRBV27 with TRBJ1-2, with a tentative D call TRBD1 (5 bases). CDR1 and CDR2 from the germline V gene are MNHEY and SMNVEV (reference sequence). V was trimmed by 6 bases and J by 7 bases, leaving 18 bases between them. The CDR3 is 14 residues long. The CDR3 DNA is TGTGCCAGCAGCCCAAACATGGGGGTGAGTGGCTACACCTTC. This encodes CASSPNMGVSGYTF.